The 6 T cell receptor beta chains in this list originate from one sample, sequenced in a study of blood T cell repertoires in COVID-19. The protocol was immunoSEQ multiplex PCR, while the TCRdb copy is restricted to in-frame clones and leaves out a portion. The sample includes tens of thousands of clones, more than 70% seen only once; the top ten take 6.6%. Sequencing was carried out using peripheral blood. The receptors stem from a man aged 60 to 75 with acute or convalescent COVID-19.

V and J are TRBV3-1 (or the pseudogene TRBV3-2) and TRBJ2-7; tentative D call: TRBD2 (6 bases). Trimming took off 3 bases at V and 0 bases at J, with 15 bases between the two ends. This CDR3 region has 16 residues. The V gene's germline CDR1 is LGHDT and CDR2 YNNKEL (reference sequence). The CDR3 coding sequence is TGTGCCAGCAGCCAGCCAACTCCCGGGGGCTCCTACGAGCAGTACTTC. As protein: CASSQPTPGGSYEQYF.

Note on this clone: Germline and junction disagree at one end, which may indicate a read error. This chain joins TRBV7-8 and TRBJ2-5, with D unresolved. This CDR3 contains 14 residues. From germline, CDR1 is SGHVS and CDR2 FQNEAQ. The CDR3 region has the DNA TGTGCCAGCAGCTTCGACTGGAACCAGGAGACCCAGTACTTC. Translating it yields CASSFDWNQETQYF.

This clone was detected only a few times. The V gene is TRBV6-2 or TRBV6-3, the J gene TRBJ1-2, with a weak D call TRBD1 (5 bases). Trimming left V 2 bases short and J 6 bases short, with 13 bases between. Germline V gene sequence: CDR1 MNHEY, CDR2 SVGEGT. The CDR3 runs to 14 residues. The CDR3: CASSYGNRGNGYTF. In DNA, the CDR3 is TGTGCCAGCAGTTACGGGAACCGGGGGAATGGCTACACCTTC.

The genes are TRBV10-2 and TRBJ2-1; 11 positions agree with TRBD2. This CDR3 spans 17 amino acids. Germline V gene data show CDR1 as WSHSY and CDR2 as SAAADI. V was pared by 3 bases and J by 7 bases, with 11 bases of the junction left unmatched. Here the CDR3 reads CASSEIFGTSGGNEQFF. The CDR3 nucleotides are TGCGCCAGCAGTGAAATATTCGGTACTAGCGGGGGTAATGAGCAGTTCTTC.

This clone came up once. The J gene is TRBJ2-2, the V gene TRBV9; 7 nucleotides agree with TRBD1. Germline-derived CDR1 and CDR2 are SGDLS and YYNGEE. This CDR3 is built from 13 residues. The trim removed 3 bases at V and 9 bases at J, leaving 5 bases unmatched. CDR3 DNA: TGTGCCAGCAGCGGACAGGGCCTCTGGGAGCTGTTTTTT. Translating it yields CASSGQGLWELFF.

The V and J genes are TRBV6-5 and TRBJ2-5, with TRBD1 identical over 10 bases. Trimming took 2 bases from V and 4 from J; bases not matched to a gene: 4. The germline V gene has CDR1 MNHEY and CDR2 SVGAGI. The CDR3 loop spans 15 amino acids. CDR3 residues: CASSYETGGVETQYF. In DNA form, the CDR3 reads TGTGCCAGCAGTTACGAGACAGGGGGCGTAGAGACCCAGTACTTC.